This T cell receptor beta chain comes out of a study of blood T cell repertoires in COVID-19. Overall study context: In each case, the material was cDNA or gDNA derived from T cells, B-cell-depleted T cells, or PBMCs.

In the source study's methods: Estimates of nucleated cell counts were drawn from the amplification of reference gene primers. The table came from immunoSEQ multiplex PCR; TCRdb's copy has only in-frame clones and leaves some out. D and trimming were read from the DNA, whereas the V and J calls and clone size are those reported in that table. Of 400,000 to 450,000 clones in the sample, around 91% were seen once. Patients from Seattle were sampled longitudinally, starting during active infection. This CDR3 contains 13 residues. Trimming removed 5 bases from V and 7 bases from J, with 14 bases in between. Germline V lookup: CDR1 SGHAT, CDR2 FQNNGV.

Sequencing used peripheral blood. The sequence was obtained from a woman aged 40 to 50 with COVID-19, enrolled during active disease. The chain joins TRBV11-2 to TRBJ1-2, with TRBD1 as a possible D gene (6 bases). CDR3 residues: CASSQTGRSGYTF. The CDR3 DNA reads TGTGCCAGCAGCCAAACAGGGCGAAGTGGCTACACCTTC.